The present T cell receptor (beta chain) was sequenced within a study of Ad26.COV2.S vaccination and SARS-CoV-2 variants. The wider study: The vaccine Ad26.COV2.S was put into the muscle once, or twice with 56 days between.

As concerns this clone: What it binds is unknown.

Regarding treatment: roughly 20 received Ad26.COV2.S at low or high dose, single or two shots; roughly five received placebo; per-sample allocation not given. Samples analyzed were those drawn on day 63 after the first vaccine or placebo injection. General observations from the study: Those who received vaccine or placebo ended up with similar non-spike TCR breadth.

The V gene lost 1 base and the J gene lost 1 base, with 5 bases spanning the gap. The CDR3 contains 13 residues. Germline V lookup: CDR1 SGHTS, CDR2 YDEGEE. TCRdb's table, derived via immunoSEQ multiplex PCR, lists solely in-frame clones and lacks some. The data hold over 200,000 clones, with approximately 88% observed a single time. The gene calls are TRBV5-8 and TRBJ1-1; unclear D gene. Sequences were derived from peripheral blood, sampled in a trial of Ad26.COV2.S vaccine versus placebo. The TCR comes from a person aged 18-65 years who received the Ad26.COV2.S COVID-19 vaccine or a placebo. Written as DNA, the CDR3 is TGTGCCAGCAGCTTGCTGGCGAACACTGAAGCTTTCTTT. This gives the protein CASSLLANTEAFF.